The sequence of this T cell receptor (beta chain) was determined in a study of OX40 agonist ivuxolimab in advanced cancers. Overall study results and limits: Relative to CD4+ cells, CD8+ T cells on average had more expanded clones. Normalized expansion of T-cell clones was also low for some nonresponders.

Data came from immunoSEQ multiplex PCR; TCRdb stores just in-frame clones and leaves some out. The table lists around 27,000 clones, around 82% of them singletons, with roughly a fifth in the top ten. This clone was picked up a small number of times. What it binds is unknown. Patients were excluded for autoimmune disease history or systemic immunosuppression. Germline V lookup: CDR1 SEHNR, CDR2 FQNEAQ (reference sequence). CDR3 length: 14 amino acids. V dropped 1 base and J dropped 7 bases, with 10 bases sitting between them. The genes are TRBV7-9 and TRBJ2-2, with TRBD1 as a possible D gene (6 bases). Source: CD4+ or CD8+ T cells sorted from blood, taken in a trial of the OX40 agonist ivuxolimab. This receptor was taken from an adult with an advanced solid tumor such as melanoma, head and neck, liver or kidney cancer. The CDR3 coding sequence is TGTGCCAGCAGCTTAGTAACAGGGCGCGGGGAGCTGTTTTTT. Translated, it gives CASSLVTGRGELFF.